The 24 T cell receptor beta chains below all came from one sample that was sequenced in a study of T cell clonality in common variable immunodeficiency. Study-wide points: Reportedly, TCR beta sequences from common variable immunodeficiency showed fewer deletions and N-nucleotide insertions.

Their recognized antigens are unknown. The repertoire was sequenced with immunoSEQ multiplex PCR; TCRdb's copy has only in-frame clones and lacks some. Sampling found 25,000 or so clones, none seen once. Material: peripheral blood mononuclear cells. The receptors shown here come from a human donor with common variable immunodeficiency.

This clone has at least ten counts. The DNA read from the CDR3 is TGTGCCATCAATTTCGACAGGGCGAACACTGAA. It specifies CAINFDRANTE. The whole CDR3 region reads CAINFDRANTEAFF. The rearrangement uses TRBV10-3 and TRBJ1-1; 7 positions match TRBD1. The DNA ends 3 residues before the CDR3 does, and the rest of the CDR3 is filled in from the germline J gene. Germline V lookup: CDR1 ENHRY, CDR2 SYGVKD. This CDR3 has 14 residues. Germline trimming cut 7 bases from V and 1 base from J; bases unmatched to any gene: 6.

This clone was recorded at least ten times. The read stops 3 residues short of the end of the CDR3; the missing end is completed from the germline J gene. The chain couples TRBV19 to TRBJ2-1; 10 bases line up with TRBD2. CDR1 is LNHDA and CDR2 is SQIVND in the germline V gene (reference sequence). With V trimmed by 11 bases and J by 0 bases, 7 bases remained unmatched. The CDR3 loop spans 15 amino acids. The sequenced CDR3 bases are TGTGCCGCCGGCGGGACTAGCGACTCCTACAATGAG. Amino acid sequence: CAAGGTSDSYNE. The full-length CDR3 reads as CAAGGTSDSYNEQFF.

On this clone: Sequencing ends 3 residues short of the CDR3 end; the germline J gene provides the rest. This chain uses TRBV30 with TRBJ1-5; 7 nucleotides agree with TRBD1. The germline CDR1 and CDR2 sequences are GTSNPN and SVGIG (reference sequence). The CDR3 is 14 amino acids. J lost 5 bases, V lost 2 bases, and 6 bases had no gene match. Incomplete CDR3 DNA: TGTGCCTGGAGTATGACAGGGACCGATCAGCCC. Encoded protein: CAWSMTGTDQP. The CDR3 in its entirety is CAWSMTGTDQPQHF.

This clone was picked up a small number of times. The CDR3 end is not reached by the read, which stops 3 residues before it; the germline J gene fills it in. The rearrangement joins TRBV19 to TRBJ2-7; possible D gene TRBD1, 5 bases. V shed 3 bases and J shed 5 bases, with 8 bases lying between them. The CDR3 is 12 amino acids. Germline V gene lookup returns CDR1 LNHDA and CDR2 SQIVND (reference sequence). CDR3 DNA, as far as it was read: TGTGCCAGTAGTATCAGGGTAGACGAG. Amino acid sequence: CASSIRVDE. The whole CDR3 is CASSIRVDEQYF.

As to this clone: Read data end 3 residues before the CDR3 end; the end is taken from the germline J gene. This rearrangement joins TRBV19 to TRBJ2-2; D unresolved. Trimming removed 3 bases at V and 2 bases at J, with 7 bases between. Per germline, CDR1 LNHDA and CDR2 SQIVND (reference sequence). The CDR3 extends over 14 amino acids. The CDR3 DNA, read in part, is TGTGCCAGTAGTATCCACAGCAACACCGGGGAG. It yields the protein CASSIHSNTGE. The entire CDR3 sequence reads CASSIHSNTGELFF.

This clone was counted a few times. The read gets to within 3 residues of the CDR3 end, and the germline J gene fills in the rest. The chain is built from TRBV19 and TRBJ2-2; D not resolved. V was pared by 4 bases and J by 4 bases, with 7 bases between. There are 13 residues in the CDR3. Germline CDR1 LNHDA, CDR2 SQIVND (reference sequence). The sequenced CDR3 bases are TGTGCCAGTAGTAGCTCGGGCACCGGGGAG. It codes for CASSSSGTGE. The complete CDR3 protein is CASSSSGTGELFF.

This clone was observed many times. The read ends 3 residues early relative to the CDR3; the germline J gene fills the gap. This chain links TRBV19 with TRBJ2-6; TRBD1 matches 8 bases. This CDR3 region has 16 residues. The J segment lost 0 bases and the V segment lost 6 bases, leaving 4 bases of the junction unmatched. Per the germline V gene, CDR1 is LNHDA and CDR2 is SQIVND (reference sequence). The CDR3 here is CASRDRAISGANVLTF. CDR3 bases read: TGTGCCAGTAGGGACAGGGCGATCTCTGGGGCCAACGTC.

CDR3 DNA (partial): TGCAGTGCTAGAGTTAGCGGGAGGGGCCCCTACAATGAG. Encoded protein: CSARVSGRGPYNE. The entire CDR3 protein reads CSARVSGRGPYNEQFF. The V gene is TRBV20-1, the J gene TRBJ2-1; 11 nucleotides match TRBD2. The CDR3 extends 3 residues past the end of the read, so its final part is completed from the germline J gene. From germline, CDR1 is DFQATT and CDR2 SNEGSKA (reference sequence). CDR3 size: 16 residues. J lost 2 bases, V lost 1 base, and 4 bases had no gene match.

This clone was found many times. The read falls 3 residues short of the CDR3 end, and the missing part is taken from the germline J gene. The gene calls are TRBV5-1 and TRBJ2-2; 9 bases fit TRBD2. From germline, CDR1 is SGHRS and CDR2 YFSETQ. There are 16 residues in the CDR3. V trimming: 4 bases; J trimming: 7 bases; junction bases outside the gene matches: 11. Here the CDR3 reads CASSRSSGIGDGELFF. CDR3 DNA, as far as it was read: TGCGCCAGCAGCAGATCTAGCGGGATCGGGGACGGGGAG.

As for this clone: The read gets to within 3 residues of the CDR3 end, and the germline J gene fills in the rest. The chain recombines TRBV2 with TRBJ2-3; a weak D match, TRBD2 (6 bases). The germline V and J ends were trimmed by 3 bases and 4 bases, with 14 bases remaining between them. Germline values: CDR1 SNHLY, CDR2 FYNNEI. There are 15 residues in the CDR3. The chain's CDR3 is CASSEWGERPDTQYF. The sequenced CDR3 bases are TGTGCCAGCAGTGAGTGGGGGGAGAGGCCAGATACG. Drawing the rest from reference TRBV2 and TRBJ2-3, the complete variable domain is EPEVTQTPSHQVTQMGQEVILRCVPISNHLYFYWYRQILGQKVEFLVSFYNNEISEKSEIFDDQFSVERPDGSNFTLKIRSTKLEDSAMYFCASSEWGERPDTQYFGPGTRLTVL.

This clone was counted only a few times. The observed sequence ends 3 residues before the CDR3 terminus, with the missing tail filled in from the germline J gene. The chain links TRBV5-4 to TRBJ2-5, with TRBD2 identical over 12 bases. The CDR3 sequence is 16 residues long. CDR1 is SGHNT and CDR2 is YYREEE in the germline V gene (reference sequence). The ends lost 3 bases at V and 3 bases at J; junction bases unmatched: 6. The CDR3 bases that were read are TGTGCCAGCAGCTCCGGACTAGCGGGGACCGAAGAGACC. Its protein product is CASSSGLAGTEET. Given in full, the CDR3 is CASSSGLAGTEETQYF. Supplemented by reference TRBV5-4 and TRBJ2-5, the full variable domain reads ETGVTQSPTHLIKTRGQQVTLRCSSQSGHNTVSWYQQALGQGPQFIFQYYREEENGRGNFPPRFSGLQFPNYSSELNVNALELDDSALYLCASSSGLAGTEETQYFGPGTRLLVL.

This clone came up many times. The read halts 3 residues ahead of the CDR3 end, with the missing end drawn from the germline J gene. The genes are TRBV30 and TRBJ2-2; D gene uncertain. Between the trimmed V and J ends, which lost 4 bases and 1 base, there was a span of 7 bases. CDR1 and CDR2 (germline): GTSNPN, SVGIG (reference sequence). This CDR3 region has 13 residues. CDR3 loop: CAWKTGNTGELFF. The sequenced CDR3 bases are TGTGCCTGGAAGACGGGGAACACCGGGGAG. Supplemented by reference TRBV30 and TRBJ2-2, the full variable domain reads SQTIHQWPATLVQPVGSPLSLECTVEGTSNPNLYWYRQAAGRGLQLLFYSVGIGQISSEVPQNLSASRPQDRQFILSSKKLLLSDSGFYLCAWKTGNTGELFFGEGSRLTVL.

This clone was counted many times. With the read ending 3 residues before the CDR3 end, the germline J gene is used to fill in that end. The chain couples TRBV20-1 to TRBJ2-2; 9 positions agree with TRBD2. CDR3 length: 15 residues. Germline V gives CDR1 DFQATT, CDR2 SNEGSKA (reference sequence). The V gene end was trimmed by 1 base and the J gene end by 0 bases; junction bases not matched to a gene: 0. The CDR3 sequence is CSARVAGANTGELFF. The CDR3 DNA, read in part, is TGCAGTGCTAGAGTAGCGGGAGCGAACACCGGGGAG.

There are many counts of this clone. The read ends 3 residues early relative to the CDR3; the germline J gene fills the gap. The V and J genes are TRBV18 and TRBJ1-1; possible D gene TRBD1, 6 bases. This CDR3 has 12 amino acids. Germline CDR1 reads KGHSH; CDR2 reads LQKENI. Partial CDR3 DNA: TGTGCCAGCTCACTAAAAAGGGGGGAA. Its protein product is CASSLKRGE. Given in full, the CDR3 is CASSLKRGEAFF.

The covered CDR3 bases are TGTGCCAGCTCACGGGAACGGGGTGAA. Translation: CASSRERGE. The CDR3 in its entirety is CASSRERGEAFF. The chain couples TRBV18 to TRBJ1-1; D unresolved. Sequencing ends 3 residues short of the CDR3 end; the germline J gene provides the rest. Trimming removed 4 bases at V and 7 bases at J, with 10 bases between. The length of the CDR3 is 12 residues. Germline CDR1 is KGHSH and CDR2 is LQKENI.

In the case of this clone: The read is 3 residues too short to cover the CDR3 end, so that end is filled in from the germline J gene. V is TRBV5-1 and J is TRBJ2-1; 10 bases are a match to TRBD2. Germline loops: CDR1 SGHRS, CDR2 YFSETQ. This CDR3 comprises 16 residues. Trimming at V came to 0 bases and at J to 7 bases, leaving 7 bases not matched to a gene. The sequenced CDR3 bases are TGCGCCAGCAGCTTGGAGAGCGGGAGGGCCTCAAATGAG. Its translation: CASSLESGRASNE. The full CDR3 protein reads CASSLESGRASNEQFF.

This clone was counted ten times or more. The sequence runs out 3 residues before the end of the CDR3; the remainder is reconstructed from the germline J gene. The chain combines TRBV6-2 or TRBV6-3 with TRBJ1-2; a weak D match, TRBD1 (5 bases). The germline CDR1 and CDR2 sequences are MNHEY and SVGEGT. The CDR3 sequence is 13 residues long. The V gene lost 8 bases and the J gene lost 4 bases, with 14 bases spanning the gap. The CDR3 sequence: CASYSRDFYGYTF. CDR3 bases read: TGTGCCAGCTACAGCAGGGATTTCTATGGC.

This clone appeared a few times. The CDR3 DNA, read in part, is TGTGCCAGCCTAAAGGGAGAGACC. Protein: CASLKGET. Given in full, the CDR3 is CASLKGETQYF. This chain joins TRBV2 and TRBJ2-5; D is uncertain. Read sequence stops 3 residues before the CDR3 end, and the germline J gene provides the missing end. In germline, CDR1 is SNHLY, CDR2 FYNNEI. Between the trimmed V and J ends, which lost 8 bases and 4 bases, there was a span of 8 bases. This CDR3 contains 11 residues.

This clone occurred many times. The observed sequence ends 3 residues before the CDR3 terminus, with the missing tail filled in from the germline J gene. This sequence joins TRBV5-1 and TRBJ2-3; unclear D gene. The CDR3 runs 14 residues. Germline V gene data show CDR1 as SGHRS and CDR2 as YFSETQ. The V and J ends lost 0 bases and 2 bases respectively, with 7 bases between them. The CDR3 loop is CASSLEHLTDTQYF. The sequenced CDR3 bases are TGCGCCAGCAGCTTGGAACACCTCACAGATACG.

This clone was seen only a few times. The DNA ends 3 residues before the CDR3 does, and the rest of the CDR3 is filled in from the germline J gene. The V gene is TRBV5-1, the J gene TRBJ2-5; 12 positions match TRBD2. CDR3 size: 16 residues. CDR1 is SGHRS and CDR2 is YFSETQ in the germline V gene. The ends lost 4 bases at V and 2 bases at J; junction bases unmatched: 6. The CDR3 loop is CASSMRTSGMQETQYF. The DNA read from the CDR3 is TGCGCCAGCAGCATGAGGACTAGCGGGATGCAAGAGACC. Filled out from reference TRBV5-1 and TRBJ2-5, the complete variable domain reads KAGVTQTPRYLIKTRGQQVTLSCSPISGHRSVSWYQQTPGQGLQFLFEYFSETQRNKGNFPGRFSGRQFSNSRSEMNVSTLELGDSALYLCASSMRTSGMQETQYFGPGTRLLVL.

Only a few counts were recorded for this clone. From the germline J gene comes the end of the CDR3, since the read stops 3 residues before it. The chain has TRBV30 and TRBJ1-6; a weak D match, TRBD1 (6 bases). V lost 3 bases to trimming and J lost 6 bases, with 12 bases between them. Looked up from germline, CDR1 is GTSNPN and CDR2 is SVGIG (reference sequence). The CDR3 is 14 residues long. The CDR3 loop reads CAWRGGTTNSPLHF. CDR3 DNA, as far as it was read: TGTGCCTGGAGGGGTGGGACAACTAATTCACCC.

This clone has a handful of counts. The CDR3 loop reads CASSLAGGYTDTQYF. Incomplete CDR3 DNA: TGTGCCAGCAGTCTAGCGGGGGGGTACACAGATACG. The chain employs TRBV2 and TRBJ2-3, with TRBD2 matching 12 bases. The CDR3 end is not reached by the read, which stops 3 residues before it; the germline J gene fills it in. CDR3 length: 15 amino acids. With 5 bases clipped from V and 2 bases from J, the junction kept 2 bases outside the gene matches. Per the germline V gene, CDR1 is SNHLY and CDR2 is FYNNEI. The entire variable domain, with the rest obtained from reference TRBV2 and TRBJ2-3, is as follows: EPEVTQTPSHQVTQMGQEVILRCVPISNHLYFYWYRQILGQKVEFLVSFYNNEISEKSEIFDDQFSVERPDGSNFTLKIRSTKLEDSAMYFCASSLAGGYTDTQYFGPGTRLTVL.

This clone was observed a few times. The CDR3 loop reads CASSIGQGTEAFF. CDR3 DNA (partial): TGTGCCAGTAGTATAGGGCAGGGAACTGAA. The chain has TRBV19 and TRBJ1-1; tentative D call: TRBD1 (5 bases). The observed sequence ends 3 residues before the CDR3 terminus, with the missing tail filled in from the germline J gene. Germline V CDR1 and CDR2: LNHDA, SQIVND (reference sequence). The CDR3 is 13 amino acids. Trimming took 1 base from V and 5 from J, leaving 8 bases between them.

This clone has just a few counts. Read data end 3 residues before the CDR3 end; the end is taken from the germline J gene. J is TRBJ1-3 and V is TRBV30, with TRBD1 identical over 7 bases. The J segment lost 0 bases and the V segment lost 4 bases, leaving 6 bases of the junction unmatched. Germline values: CDR1 GTSNPN, CDR2 SVGIG (reference sequence). CDR3 size: 15 residues. CDR3 DNA, as far as it was read: TGTGCCTGGACCCGCGGGACAGCCTCTGGAAACACC. Protein: CAWTRGTASGNT. The entire CDR3 is CAWTRGTASGNTIYF.